The 24 T cell receptor beta chains listed next were all sequenced from one sample in a study of blood T cells in healthy people across ages (dated by TCRdb to between 2014 and 2017). The library relied on 5' RACE. Sequencing was carried out with an Illumina HiSeq 2500. The second PCR ran for roughly 6 to 11 cycles and used a J-beta primer mix along with a sample-barcoded 5' primer. In TCRdb, the public reads were trimmed at Q25 with fastp and aligned with MiXCR, with productive beta chains retained. Each record represents a unique CDR3 protein, reported with the most common genes and DNA among its rows. The sample table shows 550,000 to 750,000 distinct CDR3 sequences, and 21% are seen once. Roughly 3.7% of the sample is in the top ten clones. The sample was blood. Receptors originate from a man between 65 and 79 years old in good health.

The V and J genes are TRBV5-8 and TRBJ2-5, with D unclear. Trimming stripped 0 bases from V and 3 bases from J, with 9 bases between. Germline V gene data show CDR1 as SGHTS and CDR2 as YDEGEE. The length of the CDR3 is 14 residues. CDR3: CASSLVASKETQYF. The CDR3 DNA follows: TGTGCCAGCAGCTTGGTGGCGTCTAAAGAGACCCAGTACTTC. The full variable domain, completed using reference TRBV5-8 and TRBJ2-5, is EAGVTQSPTHLIKTRGQQATLRCSPISGHTSVYWYQQALGLGLQFLLWYDEGEERNRGNFPPRFSGRQFPNYSSELNVNALELEDSALYLCASSLVASKETQYFGPGTRLLVL.

The CDR3 protein is CASSPGTSGQNEQFF. CDR3 nucleotides: TGCGCCAGCAGCCCCGGGACTAGCGGGCAAAATGAGCAGTTCTTC. The chain carries TRBV5-1 and TRBJ2-5; TRBD2 matches at 12 bases. The DNA end is a closer match to TRBJ2-1, so the J assignment may be wrong. Germline V gene lookup returns CDR1 SGHRS and CDR2 YFSETQ. CDR3 length: 15 amino acids.

The chain has TRBV7-3 and TRBJ2-5, with 8 bases aligning to TRBD1. The DNA end is more similar to TRBJ2-1, so the J call may be wrong. There are 14 residues in the CDR3. CDR1 and CDR2 (germline): SGHTA, FQGTGA. In DNA, the CDR3 is TGTGCCAGCAGCGCAAGGACAGGGAACGATGAGCAGTTCTTC. Its protein is CASSARTGNDEQFF.

This chain links TRBV7-2 with TRBJ2-5; 11 positions match TRBD2. This CDR3 is built from 18 residues. Trimming cost V 4 bases and J 5 bases; bases outside gene matches: 15. The germline V gene encodes CDR1 SGHTA and CDR2 FQGNSA. CDR3 nucleotides: TGTGCCAGCAGCTCTAGCCGGCTAGCGGGAGGCCCTCACGAGACCCAGTACTTC. The encoded protein is CASSSSRLAGGPHETQYF.

This clonotype has only a few counts. The V and J genes are TRBV24-1 and TRBJ2-5; 8 bases are a match to TRBD2. The J call may not be correct, given that the DNA end is closer to TRBJ2-1. The CDR3 is made up of 16 amino acids. Germline CDR1 is KGHDR and CDR2 is SFDVKD. The CDR3 region has the DNA TGTGCCACCAGTGATTCCGGGACTAGTCCATCGAATGAGCAGTTCTTC. It specifies CATSDSGTSPSNEQFF.

The rearrangement joins TRBV15 to TRBJ2-7, with 9 bases fitting TRBD2. V lost 2 bases to trimming and J lost 2 bases; unmatched junction nucleotides: 1. CDR1 and CDR2 (germline): LNHNV, YYDKDF (reference sequence). CDR3 length: 14 residues. CDR3 sequence reads: CATSRLAGPYEQYF. The CDR3 region has the DNA TGTGCCACCAGCAGACTAGCGGGGCCCTACGAGCAGTACTTC.

The chain uses TRBV11-2 and TRBJ2-7; D not resolved. The CDR3 loop spans 12 amino acids. V lost 5 bases and J lost 6, with 11 bases in between. From germline, CDR1 is SGHAT and CDR2 FQNNGV. The CDR3 bases are TGTGCCAGCAGCAGTGGAGTTAGCGAGCAGTACTTC. Its translation is CASSSGVSEQYF.

Turning to this clonotype: At one of its ends the junction is not consistent with the germline gene, which may arise from a read error. This chain joins TRBV28 and TRBJ2-5; D ambiguous. Germline V lookup: CDR1 MDHEN, CDR2 SYDVKM. The CDR3 spans 15 residues. CDR3 in DNA: TGTGCCAGCGGTTTATGGGCAAACGGTAAAGAGACCCAGTACTTC. It codes for CASGLWANGKETQYF.

The chain uses TRBV3-1 and TRBJ2-4, with 13 bases aligning to TRBD2. With 4 bases clipped from V and 0 bases from J, the junction kept 6 bases outside the gene matches. Germline CDR1 and CDR2: LGHDT and YNNKEL (reference sequence). The CDR3 runs to 18 residues. This CDR3 reads CASSPGTSGTLAKNIQYF. CDR3 in DNA: TGTGCCAGCAGCCCCGGGACTAGCGGGACGCTAGCCAAAAACATTCAGTACTTC.

This clonotype was picked up a small number of times. This CDR3 is CASSPQGQNTEAFF. CDR3 DNA sequence: TGCGCCAGCAGCCCCCAGGGGCAGAACACTGAAGCTTTCTTT. The rearrangement uses TRBV4-1 and TRBJ1-1; TRBD1 might be the D (6 bases). CDR3 length equals 14 residues. The V and J ends lost 4 bases and 1 base respectively, with 10 bases between them. Per germline, CDR1 MGHRA and CDR2 YSYEKL.

This sequence joins TRBV7-2 and TRBJ2-4, with 7 nucleotides matching TRBD1. Losses at the gene ends were 5 bases for V and 10 bases for J; bases not matched to a gene: 20. Germline CDR1 is SGHTA and CDR2 is FQGNSA. The CDR3 totals 17 residues. This CDR3 is CASSPRASRVGGLIQYF. CDR3 DNA: TGTGCCAGCAGCCCCCGCGCCTCTCGGGTAGGGGGCCTGATTCAGTACTTC. The entire variable domain, with the rest obtained from reference TRBV7-2 and TRBJ2-4, is as follows: GAGVSQSPSNKVTEKGKDVELRCDPISGHTALYWYRQSLGQGLEFLIYFQGNSAPDKSGLPSDRFSAERTGGSVSTLTIQRTQQEDSAVYLCASSPRASRVGGLIQYFGAGTRLSVL.

This clonotype occurred once. A much larger clone differs from this one at a single base, so this may be a read error. CDR3 bases: TGTGCCAGCAGCGTCGGGGGGCGCACTGAAGCTTTCTTT. Encoded protein: CASSVGGRTEAFF. The chain links TRBV7-2 to TRBJ1-1; possibly TRBD1 for D (6 bases). This CDR3 region has 13 residues. Trimming stripped 5 bases from V and 4 bases from J, with 11 bases between. CDR1 is SGHTA, CDR2 FQGNSA, per germline.

This clonotype was found a few times. The chain has TRBV5-1 and TRBJ2-2, with 10 bases matching TRBD1. V lost 4 bases, J lost 4 bases, and 7 bases stayed unmatched. This CDR3 region has 16 residues. Germline V CDR1 and CDR2: SGHRS, YFSETQ. The CDR3: CASSSRDRGSTGELFF. CDR3 bases: TGCGCCAGCAGCAGCCGGGACAGGGGTTCCACCGGGGAGCTGTTTTTT. Together with reference TRBV5-1 and TRBJ2-2, the CDR3 gives the full variable domain: KAGVTQTPRYLIKTRGQQVTLSCSPISGHRSVSWYQQTPGQGLQFLFEYFSETQRNKGNFPGRFSGRQFSNSRSEMNVSTLELGDSALYLCASSSRDRGSTGELFFGEGSRLTVL.

This clonotype was counted between two and nine times. The CDR3 protein is CASSSSPGGGIGNEQFF. The CDR3 DNA follows: TGCGCCAGCAGCAGTTCCCCAGGGGGCGGTATTGGCAATGAGCAGTTCTTC. The chain couples TRBV5-1 to TRBJ2-1; 8 bases fit TRBD1. The CDR3 has 17 amino acids. With 4 bases clipped from V and 6 bases from J, the junction kept 15 bases outside the gene matches. Per germline, CDR1 SGHRS and CDR2 YFSETQ.

This clonotype has only a few counts. The V call is TRBV5-6, the J call TRBJ2-3; D is perhaps TRBD2 (6 bases). The CDR3 sequence is 14 residues long. Per the germline V gene, CDR1 is SGHDT and CDR2 is YYEEEE. The V end was cut by 5 bases, the J end by 4 bases, with 14 bases between. In nucleotides, the CDR3 is TGTGCCAGCAGTACTAGCCCGGGAGCAGATACGCAGTATTTT. Its translation is CASSTSPGADTQYF.

This chain uses TRBV7-8 with TRBJ2-5; a weak D match, TRBD2 (5 bases). The tail of the sequence fits TRBJ2-1 better, so the J call may be wrong. Germline V gene lookup returns CDR1 SGHVS and CDR2 FQNEAQ. This CDR3 has 14 amino acids. The CDR3 bases are TGTGCCAGTAAAACGGACTTCCTGGGAAATGAGCAGTTCTTC. Protein: CASKTDFLGNEQFF.

This rearrangement joins TRBV6-5 to TRBJ2-1; the match to TRBD2 covers 9 bases. This CDR3 has 12 amino acids. The V and J ends lost 5 bases and 9 bases, in that order; junction bases with no gene match: 2. CDR1 is MNHEY, CDR2 SVGAGI, per germline. The CDR3 bases are TGTGCCAGCAGTATACTAGCGGGTGAGCAGTTCTTC. Its translation is CASSILAGEQFF.

The rearrangement links TRBV9 to TRBJ2-4; tentative D call: TRBD2 (6 bases). V lost 3 bases to trimming and J lost 7 bases, with 14 bases between them. Germline V gene sequence: CDR1 SGDLS, CDR2 YYNGEE. This CDR3 has 14 residues. CDR3 sequence: CASSAHGRDNIQYF. CDR3 DNA: TGTGCCAGCAGCGCCCATGGGCGGGATAACATTCAGTACTTC.

About this clonotype itself: A much larger clone sits a single nucleotide away, making a read error possible. This rearrangement joins TRBV5-1 to TRBJ2-5; 10 bases match TRBD2. Germline V gives CDR1 SGHRS, CDR2 YFSETQ. This CDR3 has 15 residues. The CDR3 protein is CVSSLESSGRETQYF. CDR3 sequence (DNA): TGCGTCAGCAGCTTGGAGAGTAGCGGGAGGGAGACCCAGTACTTC.

The gene calls are TRBV14 and TRBJ1-5; 9 bases map to TRBD1. This CDR3 comprises 15 residues. V shed 4 bases, J shed 4 bases, and the junction held 5 bases outside the gene matches. Germline V gives CDR1 SGHDN, CDR2 FVKESK. As DNA, the CDR3 is TGTGCCAGCAGCCTAGGGACAGGGCCTAATCAGCCCCAGCATTTT. Encoded protein: CASSLGTGPNQPQHF.

CDR3 coding DNA: TGTGCCAGCTCACCCAACCCTGTAGTTGCTGACAATGAGCAGTTCTTC. Translating gives CASSPNPVVADNEQFF. The chain employs TRBV18 and TRBJ2-5; no firm D call. The J call may be faulty, since TRBJ2-1 better matches the DNA end. The CDR3 runs to 16 residues. The germline V gene encodes CDR1 KGHSH and CDR2 LQKENI.

CDR3 coding DNA: TGTGCCAGCAGTCAAGAAGGGCACAGGGGAGATGGCTACACCTTC. Translated: CASSQEGHRGDGYTF. The gene calls are TRBV2 and TRBJ1-2, with TRBD1 identical over 7 bases. V shed 5 bases, J shed 6 bases, and the junction held 12 bases outside the gene matches. The CDR3 has 15 amino acids. Germline V gene data show CDR1 as SNHLY and CDR2 as FYNNEI.

The genes are TRBV10-3 and TRBJ1-2, with 7 bases fitting TRBD1. V lost 6 bases and J lost 4; bases outside the gene matches: 11. Per germline, CDR1 ENHRY and CDR2 SYGVKD. This CDR3 comprises 15 residues. CDR3 bases: TGTGCCATCAGCTTGGGATCTGCAGGGGGCTATGGCTACACCTTC. As protein: CAISLGSAGGYGYTF.

V and J are TRBV6-1 and TRBJ2-1; 8 positions match TRBD2. V trimming: 7 bases; J trimming: 10 bases; junction bases outside the gene matches: 9. Germline loops: CDR1 MNHNS, CDR2 SASEGT. The CDR3 totals 13 residues. Here the CDR3 reads CASTKRETGEQFF. The CDR3 nucleotides read TGTGCCAGCACCAAGCGGGAGACGGGCGAGCAGTTCTTC.